A single sample is the source of the 16 T cell receptor beta chains below, sequenced in a study of CD8 T cells in Susac syndrome. After extraction with the RNeasy kit, roughly 0.45 to 1 ug of the RNA was reverse transcribed using random hexamers. TCRdb reprocessed the immunoSEQ multiplex PCR reads via MiXCR and lists one record per CDR3 protein. The table lists around 81,000 distinct CDR3 sequences, roughly 94% of them singletons. Sequenced: CD8+ T cells from PBMCs. These receptors originate from a human donor with Susac syndrome.

J is TRBJ2-5 and V is TRBV7-9; D is ambiguous. CDR3 length equals 14 residues. CDR1 and CDR2 from the germline V gene are SEHNR and FQNEAQ (reference sequence). V gave up 5 bases and J gave up 3 bases, with 13 bases separating them. The CDR3 bases are TGTGCCAGCAGCATAAGTGGAGTTAAAGAGACCCAGTACTTC. Its protein is CASSISGVKETQYF.

The chain employs TRBV2 and TRBJ2-2; D is ambiguous. The CDR3 spans 16 residues. CDR1 is SNHLY, CDR2 FYNNEI, per germline. V shed 0 bases and J shed 7 bases, with 15 bases lying between them. The CDR3 DNA is TGTGCCAGCAGTGAAGCGCGTGGCGTGGGATACGGGGAGCTGTTTTTT. Amino acids: CASSEARGVGYGELFF. Full variable domain (missing parts from reference TRBV2 and TRBJ2-2): EPEVTQTPSHQVTQMGQEVILRCVPISNHLYFYWYRQILGQKVEFLVSFYNNEISEKSEIFDDQFSVERPDGSNFTLKIRSTKLEDSAMYFCASSEARGVGYGELFFGEGSRLTVL.

V is TRBV4-2 and J is TRBJ2-5, with TRBD2 identical over 12 bases. Unmatched junction bases numbered 4, after V lost 1 base and J lost 1 base. The CDR3 covers 17 residues. Germline CDR1 LGHNA, CDR2 YNFKEQ. CDR3 nucleotide sequence: TGTGCCAGCAGCCAAGGTGGACTAGCGGGACTCCAAGAGACCCAGTACTTC. The encoded protein is CASSQGGLAGLQETQYF.

This clonotype has just one count. CDR3 DNA sequence: TGTGCCAGCAGTTTATCGTCCTCGGTTCCTCTTCCCTACGAGCAGTACTTC. Translated: CASSLSSSVPLPYEQYF. The chain combines TRBV27 with TRBJ2-7; D not certain. V was pared by 0 bases and J by 2 bases, with 17 bases between. The CDR3 contains 17 residues. Germline lookup yields CDR1 MNHEY and CDR2 SMNVEV (reference sequence).

The chain is built from TRBV30 and TRBJ2-1, with TRBD2 identical over 9 bases. Germline V gene data show CDR1 as GTSNPN and CDR2 as SVGIG (reference sequence). There are 15 residues in the CDR3. V was clipped by 0 bases and J by 4 bases; unmatched bases: 4. The DNA of the CDR3 is TGTGCCTGGAGTGTTGCGGGAGGGCGATACAATGAGCAGTTCTTC. This translates into CAWSVAGGRYNEQFF.

V usage is TRBV2 and J usage is TRBJ2-7; a possible D gene is TRBD1 (6 bases). The CDR3 sequence is 14 residues long. Trimming shortened V by 5 bases and J by 2 bases, and 13 bases separated the two germline ends. Germline-derived CDR1 and CDR2 are SNHLY and FYNNEI. The CDR3 loop is CASSRWTATYEQYF. The CDR3 DNA sequence: TGTGCCAGCAGTCGCTGGACAGCCACCTACGAGCAGTACTTC.

The table lists this clonotype with a count of one. The chain is built from TRBV12-3 or TRBV12-4 and TRBJ1-4, with no clear D. This CDR3 is built from 15 residues. Trimming pared 3 bases from V and 3 bases from J, leaving 11 bases between. The DNA for the CDR3 is TGTGCCAGCAGTTTTATCCAGGCGGCTAATGAAAAACTGTTTTTT. Protein sequence: CASSFIQAANEKLFF.

The rearrangement links TRBV3-1 to TRBJ1-1; possibly TRBD1 for D (5 bases). Trimming removed 7 bases at V and 1 base at J, with 13 bases between. Germline CDR1 LGHDT, CDR2 YNNKEL (reference sequence). This CDR3 region has 14 residues. The DNA of the CDR3 is TGTGCCAGCACCCAGGGAAGGGAGAACACTGAAGCTTTCTTT. Translating it yields CASTQGRENTEAFF. Combining the CDR3 with reference TRBV3-1 and TRBJ1-1 gives the whole variable domain DTAVSQTPKYLVTQMGNDKSIKCEQNLGHDTMYWYKQDSKKFLKIMFSYNNKELIINETVPNRFSPKSPDKAHLNLHINSLELGDSAVYFCASTQGRENTEAFFGQGTRLTVV.

The gene calls are TRBV4-3 and TRBJ1-2; 8 bases line up with TRBD1. The CDR3 has 17 residues. The trim removed 0 bases at V and 4 bases at J, leaving 10 bases unmatched. In germline, CDR1 is LGHNA, CDR2 YSLEER. The CDR3 is CASSQDLSTGGTYGYTF. The CDR3 coding sequence is TGCGCCAGCAGCCAAGATCTCTCAACAGGGGGGACCTATGGCTACACCTTC.

The count of this clonotype is one. The V and J genes are TRBV30 and TRBJ2-1, with TRBD2 as a possible D gene (5 bases). Germline lookup yields CDR1 GTSNPN and CDR2 SVGIG (reference sequence). The CDR3 totals 12 residues. V lost 8 bases and J 6 bases, leaving 14 bases between the germline ends. CDR3 in amino acids: CAGHLSVNEQFF. CDR3 nucleotides: TGTGCCGGTCACCTTAGCGTCAATGAGCAGTTCTTC.

This chain links TRBV3-1 with TRBJ2-7; 10 bases are a match to TRBD2. V lost 0 bases, J lost 7 bases, and 3 bases stayed unmatched. Germline V gene data show CDR1 as LGHDT and CDR2 as YNNKEL (reference sequence). This CDR3 is 14 amino acids long. DNA of the CDR3: TGTGCCAGCAGCCAAGATAGGGGACTAGCGGAGCAGTACTTC. This translates into CASSQDRGLAEQYF.

The chain couples TRBV13 to TRBJ2-7, with TRBD1 identical over 7 bases. Germline V lookup: CDR1 PRHDT, CDR2 FYEKMQ (reference sequence). V was clipped by 5 bases and J by 2 bases; unmatched bases: 6. The CDR3 is made up of 14 amino acids. CDR3 sequence reads: CASSHGTAPYEQYF. The DNA for the CDR3 is TGTGCCAGCAGCCACGGGACAGCCCCCTACGAGCAGTACTTC.

V and J are TRBV4-3 and TRBJ2-1; D assignment may be TRBD1 or TRBD2 (5 bases each). The CDR3 runs 16 residues. The germline gives CDR1 LGHNA, CDR2 YSLEER. V lost 3 bases and J 7 bases, leaving 19 bases between the germline ends. DNA of the CDR3: TGCGCCAGCAGCCAGAGTAGGAGGCAGGGCGGGAATGAGCAGTTCTTC. Amino acid sequence: CASSQSRRQGGNEQFF.

This clonotype has just a few counts. The chain joins TRBV5-1 to TRBJ2-1, with a tentative D call TRBD1 (6 bases). This CDR3 is built from 15 residues. The germline gives CDR1 SGHRS, CDR2 YFSETQ. The V and J ends lost 0 bases and 4 bases respectively, with 11 bases between them. The CDR3 DNA is TGCGCCAGCAGCTTGGAGTCAGGGGTATACAATGAGCAGTTCTTC. This codes for CASSLESGVYNEQFF.

The rearrangement uses TRBV19 and TRBJ1-2; D uncertain. Germline V gene lookup returns CDR1 LNHDA and CDR2 SQIVND (reference sequence). CDR3 length equals 15 residues. The V gene lost 0 bases and the J gene lost 4 bases, with 12 bases spanning the gap. The chain's CDR3 is CASSIDLEDTYGYTF. CDR3 DNA sequence: TGTGCCAGTAGTATAGATCTCGAAGACACCTATGGCTACACCTTC.

The chain has TRBV27 and TRBJ2-7; 8 nucleotides match TRBD2. V lost 2 bases to trimming and J lost 4 bases; unmatched junction nucleotides: 10. The CDR3 runs to 16 residues. Looked up from germline, CDR1 is MNHEY and CDR2 is SMNVEV (reference sequence). In nucleotides, the CDR3 is TGTGCCAGCAGTTTAGCGGTGGGACTAGAGGAATACGAGCAGTACTTC. It encodes CASSLAVGLEEYEQYF.